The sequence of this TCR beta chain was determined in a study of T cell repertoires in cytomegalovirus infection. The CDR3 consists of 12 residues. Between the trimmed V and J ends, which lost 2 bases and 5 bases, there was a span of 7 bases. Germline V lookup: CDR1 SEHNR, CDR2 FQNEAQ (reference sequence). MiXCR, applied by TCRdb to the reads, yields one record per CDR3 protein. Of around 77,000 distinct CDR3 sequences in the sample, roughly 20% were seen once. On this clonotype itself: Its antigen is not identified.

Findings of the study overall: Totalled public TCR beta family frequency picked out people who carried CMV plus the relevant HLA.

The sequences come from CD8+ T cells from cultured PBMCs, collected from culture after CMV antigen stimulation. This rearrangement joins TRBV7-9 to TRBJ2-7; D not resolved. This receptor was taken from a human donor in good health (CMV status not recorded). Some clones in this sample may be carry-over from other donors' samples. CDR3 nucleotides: TGTGCCAGCAGCTTAAAGTGGGACGAGCAGTACTTC. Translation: CASSLKWDEQYF.